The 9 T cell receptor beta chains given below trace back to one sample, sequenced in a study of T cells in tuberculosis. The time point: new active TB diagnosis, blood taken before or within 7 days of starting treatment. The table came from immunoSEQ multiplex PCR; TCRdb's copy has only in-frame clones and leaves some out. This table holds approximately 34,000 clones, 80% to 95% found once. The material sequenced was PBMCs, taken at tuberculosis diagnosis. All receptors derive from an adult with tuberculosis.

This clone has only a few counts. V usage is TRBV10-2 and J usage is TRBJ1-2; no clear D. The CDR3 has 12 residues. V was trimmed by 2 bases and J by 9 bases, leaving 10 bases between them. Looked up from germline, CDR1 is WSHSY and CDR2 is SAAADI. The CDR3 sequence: CASSEPTVSYTF. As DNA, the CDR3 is TGCGCCAGCAGTGAGCCCACAGTTAGCTACACCTTC.

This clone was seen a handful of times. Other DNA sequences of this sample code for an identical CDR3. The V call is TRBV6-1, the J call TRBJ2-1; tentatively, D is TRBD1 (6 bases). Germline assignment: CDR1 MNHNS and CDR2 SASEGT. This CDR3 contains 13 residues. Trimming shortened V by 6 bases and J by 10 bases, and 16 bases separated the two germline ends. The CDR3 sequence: CASSATGRGEQFF. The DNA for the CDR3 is TGTGCCAGCAGCGCTACAGGGAGAGGCGAGCAGTTCTTC.

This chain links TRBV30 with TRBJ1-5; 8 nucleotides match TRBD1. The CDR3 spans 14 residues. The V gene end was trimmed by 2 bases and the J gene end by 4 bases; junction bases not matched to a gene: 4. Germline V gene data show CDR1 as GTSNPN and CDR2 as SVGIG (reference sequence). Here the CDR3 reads CAWSRGTGNQPQHF. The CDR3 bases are TGTGCCTGGAGTAGGGGGACAGGTAATCAGCCCCAGCATTTT.

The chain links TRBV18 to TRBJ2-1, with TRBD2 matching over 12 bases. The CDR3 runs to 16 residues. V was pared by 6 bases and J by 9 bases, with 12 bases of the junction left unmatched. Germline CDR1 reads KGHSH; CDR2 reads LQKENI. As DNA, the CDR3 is TGTGCCAGCTCGCCCAGTCTAGCGGGGGGGCGAGGTGAGCAGTTCTTC. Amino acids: CASSPSLAGGRGEQFF.

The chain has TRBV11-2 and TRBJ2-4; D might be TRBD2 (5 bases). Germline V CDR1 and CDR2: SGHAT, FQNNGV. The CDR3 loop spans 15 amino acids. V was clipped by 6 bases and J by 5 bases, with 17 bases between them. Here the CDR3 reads CASSTVRWRENIQYF. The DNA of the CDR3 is TGTGCCAGCAGTACCGTGAGGTGGCGGGAAAACATTCAGTACTTC. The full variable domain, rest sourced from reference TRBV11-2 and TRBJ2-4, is EAGVAQSPRYKIIEKRQSVAFWCNPISGHATLYWYQQILGQGPKLLIQFQNNGVVDDSQLPKDRFSAERLKGVDSTLKIQPAKLEDSAVYLCASSTVRWRENIQYFGAGTRLSVL.

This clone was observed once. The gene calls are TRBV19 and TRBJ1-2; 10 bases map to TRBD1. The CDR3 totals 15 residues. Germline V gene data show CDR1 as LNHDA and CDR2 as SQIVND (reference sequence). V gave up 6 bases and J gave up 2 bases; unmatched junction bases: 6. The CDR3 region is CASSRPGQGNYGYTF. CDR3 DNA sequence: TGTGCCAGTAGCCGGCCGGGACAGGGGAACTATGGCTACACCTTC.

Here the CDR3 DNA reads TGCGCCAGCAGCCAAGAGCGACTGGAACAGCCCCAGCATTTT. Protein sequence: CASSQERLEQPQHF. The rearrangement joins TRBV4-3 to TRBJ1-5; D gene ambiguous. The length of the CDR3 is 14 residues. Germline V gives CDR1 LGHNA, CDR2 YSLEER. Deletions cut 0 bases from V and 7 bases from J, with 10 bases between.

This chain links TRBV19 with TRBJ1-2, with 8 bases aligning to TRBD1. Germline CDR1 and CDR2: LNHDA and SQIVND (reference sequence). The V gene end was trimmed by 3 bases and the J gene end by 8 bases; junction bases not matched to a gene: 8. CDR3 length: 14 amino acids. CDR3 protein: CASSIRQGMGGYTF. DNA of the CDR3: TGTGCCAGTAGTATCCGACAGGGGATGGGGGGCTACACCTTC.

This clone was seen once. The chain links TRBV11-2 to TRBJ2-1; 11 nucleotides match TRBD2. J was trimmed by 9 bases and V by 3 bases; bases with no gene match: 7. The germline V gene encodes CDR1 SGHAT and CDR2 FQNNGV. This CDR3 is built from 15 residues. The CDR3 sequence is CASSFGPSGGIEQFF. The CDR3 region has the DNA TGTGCCAGCAGCTTCGGTCCTAGCGGGGGGATTGAGCAGTTCTTC. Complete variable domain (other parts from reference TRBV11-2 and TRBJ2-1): EAGVAQSPRYKIIEKRQSVAFWCNPISGHATLYWYQQILGQGPKLLIQFQNNGVVDDSQLPKDRFSAERLKGVDSTLKIQPAKLEDSAVYLCASSFGPSGGIEQFFGPGTRLTVL.